This TCR beta chain was identified in a study of OX40 agonist ivuxolimab in advanced cancers. Study as a whole: Ivuxolimab is an agonistic anti-OX40 (CD134) antibody, and patients were treated with it. Hepatocellular carcinoma, melanoma, renal cell or head and neck cancer affected the dose-escalation patients. Study-wide results and caveats: Among the least clonally expanded were partial responders at 0.1-3.0 mg/kg.

This clone was counted a few times. Its target is unknown. Per the germline V gene, CDR1 is LNHDA and CDR2 is SQIVND (reference sequence). The CDR3 contains 12 residues. V was clipped by 3 bases and J by 3 bases, with 3 bases between them. On cycle 4 day 1 and cycle 7 day 1, as well as at baseline, blood was sampled. Using immunoSEQ multiplex PCR, the repertoire was profiled, and TCRdb retains in-frame clones only, with some absent. The sample has 65,000 or so clones, more than 75% seen once. The material sequenced was CD4+ or CD8+ T cells sorted from blood, taken in a trial of the OX40 agonist ivuxolimab. This chain links TRBV19 with TRBJ1-5; D remains ambiguous. This clonotype was sampled from an adult with an advanced solid tumor such as melanoma, head and neck, liver or kidney cancer. Written as DNA, the CDR3 is TGTGCCAGTAGTATCCCCAATCAGCCCCAGCATTTT. Protein product: CASSIPNQPQHF.